The 23 T cell receptor beta chains given below trace back to one sample, sequenced in a study of human T cells and chemical hapten exposure. The time point denotes: patch test 2, 6 weeks after DPC sensitization. Sample treatment: therapeutic diphenylcyclopropenone sensitization with weekly scalp DPC. MiXCR was run by TCRdb on the RACE reads, yielding one entry per CDR3 protein. The sample carries approximately 68,000 distinct CDR3 sequences, over 6.5% recorded once. The sample in question was whole blood, obtained in connection with sensitization to the hapten diphenylcyclopropenone (DPC). Receptor source: a woman between 50 and 59 years old with alopecia areata. Some clones in this sample may be carry-over from other donors' samples.

Ten or more counts support this clonotype. V is TRBV20-1 and J is TRBJ1-5; tentative D call: TRBD1 (5 bases). Germline CDR1 is DFQATT and CDR2 is SNEGSKA (reference sequence). The CDR3 extends over 13 amino acids. Trimming stripped 7 bases from V and 0 bases from J, with 10 bases between. CDR3 sequence: CSVRDGSNQPQHF. CDR3 in DNA: TGCAGTGTTAGGGACGGTAGCAATCAGCCCCAGCATTTT.

Concerning this clonotype itself: With a much larger clone just one base away, this may be a read error. J is TRBJ2-6 and V is TRBV29-1; D possibly corresponds to TRBD1 (6 bases). V was clipped by 6 bases and J by 0 bases, with 15 bases between them. The germline V gene has CDR1 SQVTM and CDR2 ANQGSEA. This CDR3 contains 16 residues. CDR3 amino acids: CSVYGQHSSGANVLTF. CDR3 coding DNA: TGCAGCGTATATGGACAGCACAGCTCTGGGGCCAACGTCCTGACTTTC.

J is TRBJ1-2 and V is TRBV5-1, with TRBD1 matching over 7 bases. The V gene end was trimmed by 6 bases and the J gene end by 2 bases; junction bases not matched to a gene: 7. This CDR3 has 14 residues. Germline V gene data show CDR1 as SGHRS and CDR2 as YFSETQ. The CDR3 sequence: CASKRTTGNYGYTF. As DNA, the CDR3 is TGCGCCAGCAAACGAACGACAGGGAACTATGGCTACACCTTC.

This clonotype was seen a few times. The chain couples TRBV6-1 to TRBJ2-2, with D possibly being TRBD2 (5 bases). Trimming took off 6 bases at V and 7 bases at J, with 12 bases between the two ends. Germline V gene data show CDR1 as MNHNS and CDR2 as SASEGT. The CDR3 is 13 residues long. CDR3 protein: CASSRERDGELFF. CDR3 sequence (DNA): TGTGCCAGCAGCCGGGAACGAGACGGGGAGCTGTTTTTT.

This clonotype was picked up a small number of times. The chain joins TRBV7-2 to TRBJ1-5; the D gene is possibly TRBD1 (5 bases). Trimming cost V 2 bases and J 0 bases, with 17 bases left between them. This CDR3 is 18 amino acids long. The germline CDR1 and CDR2 sequences are SGHTA and FQGNSA. This CDR3 reads CASSLWRFGTDSNQPQHF. The CDR3 region has the DNA TGTGCCAGCAGCTTATGGAGATTCGGGACCGATAGCAATCAGCCCCAGCATTTT.

This clonotype has just a few counts. The chain is built from TRBV7-2 and TRBJ2-1; D is possibly TRBD1 (5 bases). Germline V gene lookup returns CDR1 SGHTA and CDR2 FQGNSA. The CDR3 covers 15 residues. The germline V and J ends were trimmed by 0 bases and 8 bases, with 14 bases remaining between them. CDR3 amino acids: CASSLAAGPRDEQFF. The DNA for the CDR3 is TGTGCCAGCAGCTTAGCGGCAGGGCCTAGGGATGAGCAGTTCTTC.

This clonotype was counted between two and nine times. The chain recombines TRBV12-3 or TRBV12-4 with TRBJ1-1; D uncertain. The CDR3 is 10 amino acids. V was pared by 8 bases and J by 3 bases, with 4 bases between. This chain's CDR3 is CASGDTEAFF. For the CDR3, the DNA is TGTGCCAGCGGGGACACTGAAGCTTTCTTT.

At least ten counts were recorded for this clonotype. The chain combines TRBV5-4 with TRBJ1-1; the match to TRBD1 covers 8 bases. Germline V gives CDR1 SGHNT, CDR2 YYREEE (reference sequence). V lost 3 bases to trimming and J lost 5 bases; unmatched junction nucleotides: 6. The CDR3 is made up of 14 amino acids. CDR3 region: CASSYDRGRTEAFF. The CDR3 region has the DNA TGTGCCAGCAGCTACGACAGGGGAAGGACTGAAGCTTTCTTT.

This clonotype was counted between two and nine times. The chain employs TRBV12-3 or TRBV12-4 and TRBJ2-5; 7 bases are a match to TRBD2. CDR3 length: 15 residues. V gave up 4 bases and J gave up 4 bases; unmatched junction bases: 9. The CDR3 bases are TGTGCCAGCAGTTCATTGGCCGGGACTACAGAGACCCAGTACTTC. This codes for CASSSLAGTTETQYF.

Regarding this clonotype: A read error may explain this, as a much larger clone is one base away. J is TRBJ1-5 and V is TRBV24-1, with no clear D. This CDR3 has 13 amino acids. Germline CDR1 reads KGHDR; CDR2 reads SFDVKD. CDR3 coding DNA: TGTGCCTCCAGTGGCCTCGGGAATCAGCCCCAGCATTTT. Translated: CASSGLGNQPQHF.

The V gene is TRBV28, the J gene TRBJ2-1; TRBD2 matches 8 bases. The V gene's germline CDR1 is MDHEN and CDR2 SYDVKM. After removal of 6 bases from V and 9 bases from J, the junction contained 13 bases not matched to a gene. The CDR3 contains 15 residues. In DNA form, the CDR3 reads TGTGCCAGCAGACCCCTAGGAGCGGGAGTATCTGAGCAGTTCTTC. This translates into CASRPLGAGVSEQFF.

In its sample, this clonotype was seen once. The V and J genes are TRBV19 and TRBJ1-5; D ambiguous. This CDR3 spans 15 amino acids. The V gene lost 2 bases and the J gene lost 2 bases, with 10 bases spanning the gap. Germline V lookup: CDR1 LNHDA, CDR2 SQIVND (reference sequence). The CDR3 here is CASSILLYGNQPQHF. The CDR3 bases are TGTGCCAGTAGTATATTGTTGTATGGCAATCAGCCCCAGCATTTT.

This clonotype showed up just a few times. The chain couples TRBV6-2 or TRBV6-3 to TRBJ2-5; D unresolved. The CDR3 spans 15 residues. Between the trimmed V and J ends, which lost 4 bases and 5 bases, there was a span of 17 bases. CDR1 MNHEY and CDR2 SVGEGT come from the germline V gene. The CDR3 loop is CASSFGRGVGETQYF. The CDR3 DNA is TGTGCCAGCAGTTTCGGCCGTGGGGTGGGGGAGACCCAGTACTTC.

V and J are TRBV5-1 and TRBJ1-6, with TRBD1 matching 9 bases. The germline V gene encodes CDR1 SGHRS and CDR2 YFSETQ. With V trimmed by 5 bases and J by 7 bases, 10 bases remained unmatched. The CDR3 consists of 16 residues. CDR3 amino acids: CASSWGQGQGNSPLHF. CDR3 sequence (DNA): TGCGCCAGCAGTTGGGGACAGGGCCAAGGGAATTCACCCCTCCACTTT. The variable domain in full, with the rest retrieved from reference TRBV5-1 and TRBJ1-6, is KAGVTQTPRYLIKTRGQQVTLSCSPISGHRSVSWYQQTPGQGLQFLFEYFSETQRNKGNFPGRFSGRQFSNSRSEMNVSTLELGDSALYLCASSWGQGQGNSPLHFGNGTRLTVT.

In this sample, this clonotype turned up many times. V usage is TRBV4-2 and J usage is TRBJ2-7; D assignment may be TRBD1 or TRBD2 (6 bases each). The CDR3 extends over 15 amino acids. The V and J ends lost 1 base and 2 bases respectively, with 12 bases between them. The germline gives CDR1 LGHNA, CDR2 YNFKEQ. The CDR3 bases are TGTGCCAGCAGCCAAGCCCCGGGGGCCCCCTACGAGCAGTACTTC. This translates into CASSQAPGAPYEQYF.

The chain uses TRBV6-2 or TRBV6-3 and TRBJ2-1; the D gene is possibly TRBD1 (5 bases). Trimming stripped 6 bases from V and 0 bases from J, with 12 bases between. The germline gives CDR1 MNHEY, CDR2 SVGEGT. The CDR3 has 15 residues. The CDR3 reads CASRDDTGSYNEQFF. The CDR3 DNA sequence: TGTGCCAGCAGAGACGACACAGGCTCCTACAATGAGCAGTTCTTC.

This clonotype showed up just a few times. The chain employs TRBV2 and TRBJ2-2; D not resolved. Looked up from germline, CDR1 is SNHLY and CDR2 is FYNNEI. V was shortened by 2 bases and J by 1 base, with 8 bases between the two germline ends. CDR3 length equals 15 residues. The CDR3 sequence is CASSETAVNTGELFF. CDR3 DNA: TGTGCCAGCAGTGAAACGGCGGTGAACACCGGGGAGCTGTTTTTT.

This clonotype was counted only a few times. The rearrangement joins TRBV5-4 to TRBJ1-6, with 7 bases fitting TRBD1. Germline-derived CDR1 and CDR2 are SGHNT and YYREEE (reference sequence). The trim removed 5 bases at V and 6 bases at J, leaving 5 bases unmatched. The CDR3 totals 14 residues. CDR3 region: CASSLRQGNSPLHF. In DNA, the CDR3 is TGTGCCAGCAGTCTCCGACAGGGTAATTCACCCCTCCACTTT.

The chain uses TRBV7-2 and TRBJ2-5; 13 bases agree with TRBD2. V lost 5 bases, J lost 3 bases, and 6 bases stayed unmatched. Germline CDR1 is SGHTA and CDR2 is FQGNSA. The CDR3 length is 16 residues. The CDR3 reads CASSRGGLAGKETQYF. CDR3 coding DNA: TGTGCCAGCAGCCGGGGGGGACTAGCGGGAAAAGAGACCCAGTACTTC.

The rearrangement links TRBV28 to TRBJ2-3, with D tentatively TRBD2 (6 bases). Germline V gives CDR1 MDHEN, CDR2 SYDVKM. This CDR3 is 13 amino acids long. V dropped 6 bases and J dropped 3 bases, with 10 bases sitting between them. The DNA of the CDR3 is TGTGCCAGCAGCGGGGGTGGAACAGATACGCAGTATTTT. Its protein is CASSGGGTDTQYF. Supplemented by reference TRBV28 and TRBJ2-3, the full variable domain reads DVKVTQSSRYLVKRTGEKVFLECVQDMDHENMFWYRQDPGLGLRLIYFSYDVKMKEKGDIPEGYSVSREKKERFSLILESASTNQTSMYLCASSGGGTDTQYFGPGTRLTVL.

This clonotype was recorded a few times. CDR3 residues: CASSYSSGALSDTQYF. Here the CDR3 DNA reads TGTGCCAGCAGTTACTCCTCCGGGGCACTCAGCGATACGCAGTATTTT. The gene calls are TRBV6-6 and TRBJ2-3; D may be TRBD1 or TRBD2 (5 bases each). The CDR3 totals 16 residues. V dropped 0 bases and J dropped 6 bases, with 16 bases sitting between them. CDR1 is MNHNY, CDR2 SVGAGI, per germline (reference sequence).

The J gene is TRBJ2-3, the V gene TRBV7-2; 8 bases are a match to TRBD2. Trimming cost V 4 bases and J 5 bases; bases outside gene matches: 11. The CDR3 runs to 16 residues. Germline V lookup: CDR1 SGHTA, CDR2 FQGNSA. This CDR3 is CASSSSGTSFVDTQYF. CDR3 DNA: TGTGCCAGCAGCTCATCCGGGACTAGTTTTGTAGATACGCAGTATTTT.

This clonotype appeared a few times. This chain joins TRBV7-2 and TRBJ1-1; no firm D call. Germline loops: CDR1 SGHTA, CDR2 FQGNSA. V was pared by 6 bases and J by 4 bases, with 12 bases between. The CDR3 loop spans 13 amino acids. The CDR3 protein is CASSPTQSTEAFF. CDR3 coding DNA: TGTGCCAGCAGTCCCACCCAGAGCACTGAAGCTTTCTTT.